This T cell receptor beta chain was identified during a study of T cells in Graves' hyperthyroidism and ophthalmopathy. Amplification yielded TCR beta CDR3 regions, with RNA transcripts as the source. HTBI primers were used for first-round RT-PCR of the TCR CDR3. TCRdb called the multiplex PCR reads again in MiXCR, with one record for every CDR3 protein. The sample includes hundreds of thousands of distinct CDR3 sequences, 12% to 15% of them seen just once. The CDR3 is 12 amino acids. Germline-derived CDR1 and CDR2 are LGHNT and FRNRAP. Trimming stripped 6 bases from V and 5 bases from J, with 11 bases between.

The sequenced material came from blood. The rearrangement links TRBV12-5 to TRBJ2-7; D gene uncertain. The sequence was collected from a woman aged 40 to 50 with Graves' hyperthyroidism. The chain's CDR3 is CASGFGNDEQYF. The DNA of the CDR3 is TGTGCTAGTGGGTTCGGAAATGACGAGCAGTACTTC.